The present TCR beta chain was sequenced within a study of shared clonotypes between healthy human individuals. The ends were cut back, 2 bases at V and 3 bases at J, with 16 bases in the middle. Germline values: CDR1 MNHNS, CDR2 SASEGT. The CDR3 has 16 residues. Sequencing used immunoSEQ multiplex PCR; TCRdb keeps in-frame clones, though not all of them. This table holds 2 million to 3 million clones, roughly 93% found once. This sequence originates from a man younger than 35 in good health. Some clones in this sample may be carry-over from other donors' samples. Sequenced sample: naive CD4+ T cells from PBMCs. As for subset: CD45RA+ positively selected. V is TRBV6-1 and J is TRBJ1-2; possible D gene TRBD1, 6 bases. The DNA of the CDR3 is TGTGCCAGCAGTGAATTTGGGGGGCTCGCGGACTATGGCTACACCTTC. Translating it yields CASSEFGGLADYGYTF.